This TCR beta chain was sequenced in a study of blood T cell repertoires in COVID-19. As for the study in general: COVID-19 samples, acute and convalescent, were from the United States, Italy and Spain. Sources were T cells, B-cell-depleted T cells, or PBMCs; the material itself was cDNA or gDNA.

The Seattle site enrolled patients during active infection and followed them longitudinally. Under the authors' procedure: It was from reference gene primer amplification that nucleated cell counts were estimated. The data were produced by immunoSEQ multiplex PCR, yet TCRdb's version contains in-frame clones alone and is incomplete. From that table come the V and J calls and clone size; the DNA was used to work out D and trimming. The sample carries around 47,000 clones, around 80% recorded once. This CDR3 spans 15 amino acids. Trimming left V 0 bases short and J 2 bases short, with 11 bases between. Germline CDR1 MNHEY, CDR2 SVGAGI.

The sample consisted of peripheral blood. This TCR was recovered from a woman aged 80 or older with COVID-19, enrolled during active disease. The chain uses TRBV6-5 and TRBJ2-7; no firm D call. This CDR3 reads CASSYSIPGTYEQYF. The DNA of the CDR3 is TGTGCCAGCAGTTACTCGATCCCAGGTACCTACGAGCAGTACTTC.